The entry below gives a single T cell receptor beta chain sequence along with its context. This sample was taken from a study of blood T cell repertoires in COVID-19. Study at large: The analysed material was cDNA or gDNA that came from T cells, B-cell-depleted T cells, or PBMCs.

Data came from immunoSEQ multiplex PCR; TCRdb stores just in-frame clones and leaves some out. The sample contains 61,000 or so clones, 80% to 90% of which appear only once. The germline CDR1 and CDR2 sequences are LNHDA and SQIVND (reference sequence). V was pared by 3 bases and J by 3 bases, with 18 bases between. The CDR3 has 17 amino acids. Sequences were obtained from peripheral blood. The chain combines TRBV19 with TRBJ1-5; tentative D call: TRBD1 (5 bases). The sequence derives from a woman of 80 years or more with active COVID-19. In nucleotides, the CDR3 is TGTGCCAGTAGTATCCCCGGACGTGGGGGGTCCAATCAGCCCCAGCATTTT. Its protein product is CASSIPGRGGSNQPQHF. Variable domain in full (rest from reference TRBV19 and TRBJ1-5): DGGITQSPKYLFRKEGQNVTLSCEQNLNHDAMYWYRQDPGQGLRLIYYSQIVNDFQKGDIAEGYSVSREKKESFPLTVTSAQKNPTAFYLCASSIPGRGGSNQPQHFGDGTRLSIL.